This entry is about one TCR beta chain. Its specificity is unknown. Germline values: CDR1 GTSNPN, CDR2 SVGIG (reference sequence). The CDR3 length is 11 residues. The sample comes from a study of monozygotic twins with inflammatory bowel disease. Study observations and caveats: On the inverse Simpson index, IBD patients scored lower for TCRbeta diversity than healthy co-twins.

For each CDR3 protein, TCRdb gives one entry from its re-call of the 5' RACE reads, without DNA. This sample contains approximately 420,000 distinct CDR3 sequences. The sample consisted of blood. The chain uses TRBV30 and TRBJ2-5; TCRdb's D call, TRBD2, is unchecked because there is no DNA. This TCR was sampled from a human donor with ulcerative colitis or Crohn's disease, or a healthy co-twin of an affected twin (not recorded which). The CDR3 reads CAWKGGETQYF.